The entry that follows covers one T cell receptor (beta chain) sequence. Its antigen is not known. This sample was included in a study of cytomegalovirus exposure and HLA in healthy donors. Germline lookup yields CDR1 MNHEY and CDR2 SMNVEV (reference sequence). The CDR3 covers 15 residues. V dropped 2 bases and J dropped 0 bases, with 11 bases sitting between them. Study conclusions and caveats: It was likely that a cluster of highly shared sequence variants was a sequencing artifact.

In the PCR, 60 Vbeta and 13 Jbeta primers were used. Some clones are missing from TCRdb's copy, which holds only in-frame ones; the method was immunoSEQ multiplex PCR. The sample carries around 150,000 clones, almost 80% recorded once. The clonotype comes from a woman aged 45-60 years in good health and CMV-seronegative. This chain links TRBV27 with TRBJ2-7; TRBD2 is a possible D gene (5 bases). The material sequenced was PBMCs. In DNA, the CDR3 is TGTGCCAGCAGTTTAACCGGACTTAGCTCCTACGAGCAGTACTTC. Encoded protein: CASSLTGLSSYEQYF.